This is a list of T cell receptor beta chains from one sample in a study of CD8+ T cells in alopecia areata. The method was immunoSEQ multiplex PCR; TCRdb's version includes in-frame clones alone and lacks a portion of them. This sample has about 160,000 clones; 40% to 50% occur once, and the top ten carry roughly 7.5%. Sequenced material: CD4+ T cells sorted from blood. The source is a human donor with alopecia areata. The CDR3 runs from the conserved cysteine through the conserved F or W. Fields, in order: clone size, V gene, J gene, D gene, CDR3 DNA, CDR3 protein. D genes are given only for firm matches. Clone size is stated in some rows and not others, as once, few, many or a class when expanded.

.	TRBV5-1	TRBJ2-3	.	TGCGCCAGCAGCCGGACTACTAGCACAGATACGCAGTATTTT	CASSRTTSTDTQYF
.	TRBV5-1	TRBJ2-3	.	TGCGCCAGCATGACCGGGACTTTTTTCCCAGATACGCAGTATTTT	CASMTGTFFPDTQYF
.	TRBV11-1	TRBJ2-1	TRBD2	TGTGCCAGCAGCTTAGGTAGCGGGAGAGGAATGCGTGAGCAGTTCTTC	CASSLGSGRGMREQFF
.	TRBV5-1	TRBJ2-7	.	TGCGCCAGCAGCTTTACAGGTTACGAGCAGTACTTC	CASSFTGYEQYF
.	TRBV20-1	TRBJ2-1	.	TGCAGTGCCACGAGAGCGGCAGAGCAGTTCTTC	CSATRAAEQFF
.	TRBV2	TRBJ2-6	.	TGTGCCAGCACGGACATAACCTCTGGGGCCAACGTCCTGACTTTC	CASTDITSGANVLTF
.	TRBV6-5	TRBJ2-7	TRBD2	TGTGCCAGCAGTTACTGGGTAGCGGGACCCTACGAGCAGTACTTC	CASSYWVAGPYEQYF
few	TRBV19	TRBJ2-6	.	TGTGCCAGTAGTCCGTCCCGCTCTGGGGCCAACGTCCTGACTTTC	CASSPSRSGANVLTF
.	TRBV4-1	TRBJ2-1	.	TGCGCCAGCAGTCCCCGACTAGTTTTGGGCAATGAGCAGTTCTTC	CASSPRLVLGNEQFF
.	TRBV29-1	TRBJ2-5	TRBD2	TGCAGCGCCCGGGGCGGGGAGGGGACCCAGTACTTC	CSARGGEGTQYF
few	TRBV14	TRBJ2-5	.	TGTGCCAGCAGCACGTTTAGGACCAAAGAGACCCAGTACTTC	CASSTFRTKETQYF
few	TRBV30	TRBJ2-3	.	TGTGCCTGGAGTGTATCAGATACGCAGTATTTT	CAWSVSDTQYF
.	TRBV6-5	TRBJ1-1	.	TGTGCCAGCAGTTACTCGTCGGTTAGGGCCACTGAAGCTTTCTTT	CASSYSSVRATEAFF
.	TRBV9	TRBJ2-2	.	TGTGCCAGCAGCGTAGGGGGAGTAAGGACCGGGGAGCTGTTTTTT	CASSVGGVRTGELFF
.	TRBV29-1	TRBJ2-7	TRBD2	TGCAGCGCCCTCCCCGAAGCGGGGGGCGAGCAGTACTTC	CSALPEAGGEQYF
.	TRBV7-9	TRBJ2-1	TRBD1	TGTGCCAGCAGAAGGACAGGGGCAAATGAGCAGTTCTTC	CASRRTGANEQFF
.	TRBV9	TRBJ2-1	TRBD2	TGTGCCAGCAGCGTAGGCACTAGCGGGAGGGCCAGCTGGTACAATGAGCAGTTCTTC	CASSVGTSGRASWYNEQFF
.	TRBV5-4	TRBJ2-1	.	TGTGCCAGCAGCTCCGGGATTCGCGGGTATGATGAGCAGTTCTTC	CASSSGIRGYDEQFF
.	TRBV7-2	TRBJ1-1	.	TGTGCCAGCAGCAAACAAGCCTCGGTGAACACTGAAGCTTTCTTT	CASSKQASVNTEAFF
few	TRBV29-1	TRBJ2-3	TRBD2	TGCAGCGTTGTCCTAAGCGGGAGGAATAAGAGGTCTACGCAGTATTTT	CSVVLSGRNKRSTQYF
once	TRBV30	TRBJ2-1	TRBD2	TGTGCCTGGAGTGTAATAGCGGGGGAGTACAATGAGCAGTTCTTC	CAWSVIAGEYNEQFF
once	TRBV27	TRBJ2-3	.	TGTGCCAGCAGTTTAGCGGCTAGCACAGATACGCAGTATTTT	CASSLAASTDTQYF
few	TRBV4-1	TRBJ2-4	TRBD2	TGCGCCAGCAGCCGAGGAGGACTAGCGGCCCTAGGGGACATTCAGTACTTC	CASSRGGLAALGDIQYF
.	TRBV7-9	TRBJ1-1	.	TGTGCCAGTCTAAAGGACAGTGAAGCTTTCTTT	CASLKDSEAFF
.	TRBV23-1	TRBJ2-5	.	TGCGCCATAAGGATCCGGGAGTACCAAGAGACCCAGTACTTC	CAIRIREYQETQYF
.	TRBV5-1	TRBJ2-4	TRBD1	TGCGCCAGCAGCTTTTCGGACAGGGTGGGGAACATTCAGTACTTC	CASSFSDRVGNIQYF
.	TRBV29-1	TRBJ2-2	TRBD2	TGCAGCGTTAGCGGGGCGGGGGAGCTGTTTTTT	CSVSGAGELFF
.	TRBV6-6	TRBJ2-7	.	TGTGCCAGCAGTTACGCGCTCTACGAGCAGTACTTC	CASSYALYEQYF
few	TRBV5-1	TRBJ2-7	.	TGCGCCAGCAGCTTGGTGGGTTCGCGGGCCTACGAGCAGTACTTC	CASSLVGSRAYEQYF
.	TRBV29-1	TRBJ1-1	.	TGCAGCGTTAAAGGGGTGTACACTGAAGCTTTCTTT	CSVKGVYTEAFF
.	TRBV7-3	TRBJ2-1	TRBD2	TGTGCCAGCAGCTCATCGACCCGGGGGGGTGAGCAGTTCTTC	CASSSSTRGGEQFF